These T cell receptor beta chains were read from a single sample in a study of graft-versus-host responses after intestinal transplantation. No cognate antigen is known for these TCRs. Measured with immunoSEQ multiplex PCR; TCRdb has only the in-frame clones, and not every one. The sample lists over 100,000 clones; 90% to 95% were seen once. The sample in question was unstimulated CD8+ T cells sorted from spleen or lymph node cells, obtained before transplant. The receptors derive from a human donor who was the organ donor for an intestinal transplant. Each CDR3 is given with its conserved first and last residue. Fields, in order: D gene, J gene, V gene, clone size, CDR3 DNA, CDR3 protein. A D gene is named only where the DNA matches it firmly. A row's size may be missing; if present it is once, few, many or a size class.

>NA|TRBJ2-5|TRBV4-1|NA
TGCGCCAGCAGCCATTCCGCGCTTGGAGGGGCTCAAGAGACCCAGTACTTC
CASSHSALGGAQETQYF
>NA|TRBJ2-5|TRBV4-3|NA
TGCGCCAGCAGCGGGCAGGGCTGGGGAGAGACCCAGTACTTC
CASSGQGWGETQYF
>NA|TRBJ2-3|TRBV4-1|NA
TGCGCCAGCAGCCTAAGGGCGTCGGTCGCAGATACGCAGTATTTT
CASSLRASVADTQYF
>TRBD1|TRBJ1-5|TRBV4-3|NA
TGCGCCAGCAGCCAAGATTATACAGGGGTCGATCAGCCCCAGCATTTT
CASSQDYTGVDQPQHF
>TRBD1|TRBJ1-2|TRBV19|NA
TGTGCCACCTTGGGGCCGACAGGGGACTGGGGCTACACCTTC
CATLGPTGDWGYTF
>NA|TRBJ1-1|TRBV19|NA
TGTGCCAGTAGTACTTCACCCCTAAACACTGAAGCTTTCTTT
CASSTSPLNTEAFF
>NA|TRBJ2-7|TRBV6-1|NA
TGTGCCAGCAGTGAAACCCCGGGTGGCCCACCCGAGCAGTACTTC
CASSETPGGPPEQYF
>NA|TRBJ1-4|TRBV28|NA
TGTGCCAGCAGTGTACAGGGTGCGAGAGAAAAACTGTTTTTT
CASSVQGAREKLFF
>NA|TRBJ2-1|TRBV6-1|NA
TGTGCCAGCGTCAGGTGGGCAGAGGTTATGAATGAGCAGTTCTTC
CASVRWAEVMNEQFF
>TRBD2|TRBJ2-7|TRBV29-1|NA
TGCAGCGTTGATGCCGGGACTAGCCTCTACGAGCAGTACTTC
CSVDAGTSLYEQYF
>NA|TRBJ1-1|TRBV7-9|NA
TGTGCCAGCAGCATCAATATGGTCACTGAAGCTTTCTTT
CASSINMVTEAFF
>NA|TRBJ1-2|TRBV7-9|NA
TGTGCCAGTTCTGGTTTCAAGGGCTACACCTTC
CASSGFKGYTF
>NA|TRBJ2-1|TRBV7-9|few
TGTGCCAGCCGAGCGGGCAATGAGCAGTTCTTC
CASRAGNEQFF